This is a list of T cell receptor beta chains from one sample in a study of vaccination effects on CD4 cells after COVID-19. Using immunoSEQ multiplex PCR, the repertoire was profiled, and TCRdb retains in-frame clones only, with some absent. In the table there are about 45,000 clones, 65% to 70% of which are singletons. These TCRs' antigens remain unknown. Sequencing used CD4+ T cells from PBMCs cultured with a peptide pool, obtained before COVID-19 vaccination. These receptors originate from a human donor who had a prior SARS-CoV-2 infection. CDR3s include the opening cysteine and the closing phenylalanine or tryptophan. The D gene is left open where the match is weak. Clone size is given for some rows only: seen once, a few or many times, or a class if the clone is expanded.

few	TRBV10-3	TRBJ1-2	NA	TGTGCCATCAGGGACGGGAACTATGGCTACACCTTC	CAIRDGNYGYTF
NA	TRBV5-1	TRBJ2-5	NA	TGCGCCAGCAGCCCAAGGGACTCCCGGCTTTCAGAGACCCAGTACTTC	CASSPRDSRLSETQYF
NA	TRBV7-3	TRBJ1-2	TRBD1	TGTGCCAGCAGCCTAAATCCGGGACAGGGCTCCCATGGCTACACCTTC	CASSLNPGQGSHGYTF
few	TRBV4-1	TRBJ1-6	TRBD1	TGCGCCAGCAGCCAACGATCCCCGGGACAGGGATCCTATAATTCACCCCTCCACTTT	CASSQRSPGQGSYNSPLHF
NA	TRBV11-2	TRBJ2-7	NA	TGTGCCAGCAGCTTACATAGCTCAGCAGACCCCTACGAGCAGTACTTC	CASSLHSSADPYEQYF
NA	TRBV9	TRBJ2-2	TRBD1	TGTGCCAGCAGCGTGGAAACCGGGACAGCATACACCGGGGAGCTGTTTTTT	CASSVETGTAYTGELFF
NA	TRBV30	TRBJ2-7	NA	TGTGCCTGGAGTGTTGGGGTTCCCTACGAGCAGTACTTC	CAWSVGVPYEQYF
few	TRBV5-1	TRBJ2-7	NA	TGCGCCAGCAGCTTCCGGGAGACCTCCTACGAGCAGTACTTC	CASSFRETSYEQYF
NA	TRBV6-7	TRBJ2-2	NA	TGTGCCAGCAGTTACCGCGCCGGGTCTGACACCGGGGAGCTGTTTTTT	CASSYRAGSDTGELFF
NA	TRBV5-1	TRBJ2-2	TRBD2	TGCGCCAGCAGCCCACAGACTAGCGGGACAACGAACACCGGGGAGCTGTTTTTT	CASSPQTSGTTNTGELFF
few	TRBV4-2	TRBJ1-2	NA	TGTGCCAGCAGCCACGAGGGGCGGTACTATGGCTACACCTTC	CASSHEGRYYGYTF